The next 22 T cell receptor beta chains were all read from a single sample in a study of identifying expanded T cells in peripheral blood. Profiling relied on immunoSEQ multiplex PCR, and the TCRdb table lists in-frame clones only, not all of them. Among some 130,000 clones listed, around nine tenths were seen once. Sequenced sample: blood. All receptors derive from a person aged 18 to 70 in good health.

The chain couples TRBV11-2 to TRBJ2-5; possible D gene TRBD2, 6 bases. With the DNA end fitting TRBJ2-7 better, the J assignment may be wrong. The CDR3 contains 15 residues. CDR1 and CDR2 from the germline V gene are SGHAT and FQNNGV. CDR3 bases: TGTGCCAGCAGCCTATCGGCGGGACGGACCTACGAGCAGTACTTC. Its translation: CASSLSAGRTYEQYF.

The chain's CDR3 is CASSNQGVNEQFF. The CDR3 coding sequence is TGTGCCAGCAGTAACCAAGGAGTGAATGAGCAGTTCTTC. The V gene is TRBV6-5, the J gene TRBJ2-1; D gene ambiguous. CDR1 and CDR2 (germline): MNHEY, SVGAGI. The length of the CDR3 is 13 residues. The V end lost 5 bases, the J end lost 7 bases, and 12 bases lay between the germline ends.

CDR3: CASRPPGAEAFF. The DNA for the CDR3 is TGTGCCAGCAGGCCCCCAGGGGCTGAAGCTTTCTTT. The chain has TRBV9 and TRBJ1-1, with D possibly TRBD1 on 6 matching bases. The CDR3 length is 12 residues. V dropped 5 bases and J dropped 6 bases, with 11 bases sitting between them. Germline V lookup: CDR1 SGDLS, CDR2 YYNGEE.

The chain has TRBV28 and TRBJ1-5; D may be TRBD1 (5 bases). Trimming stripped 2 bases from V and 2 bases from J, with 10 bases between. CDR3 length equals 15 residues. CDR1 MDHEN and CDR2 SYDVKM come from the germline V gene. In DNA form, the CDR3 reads TGTGCCAGCAGTTTAGGCAGGGTCGGCAATCAGCCCCAGCATTTT. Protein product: CASSLGRVGNQPQHF.

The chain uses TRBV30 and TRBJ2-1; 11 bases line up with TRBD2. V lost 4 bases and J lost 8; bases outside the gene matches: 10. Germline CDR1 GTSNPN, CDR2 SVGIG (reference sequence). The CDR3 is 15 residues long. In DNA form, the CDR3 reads TGTGCCTGGACTCTCAGTCTAGCGGGGGGCGATGAGCAGTTCTTC. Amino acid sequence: CAWTLSLAGGDEQFF. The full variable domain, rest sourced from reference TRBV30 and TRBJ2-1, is SQTIHQWPATLVQPVGSPLSLECTVEGTSNPNLYWYRQAAGRGLQLLFYSVGIGQISSEVPQNLSASRPQDRQFILSSKKLLLSDSGFYLCAWTLSLAGGDEQFFGPGTRLTVL.

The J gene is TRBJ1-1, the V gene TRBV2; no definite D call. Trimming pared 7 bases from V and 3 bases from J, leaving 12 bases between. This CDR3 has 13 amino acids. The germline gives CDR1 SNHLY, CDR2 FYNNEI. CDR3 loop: CASTLTQDTEAFF. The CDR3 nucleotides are TGTGCCAGCACCCTTACTCAGGACACTGAAGCTTTCTTT.

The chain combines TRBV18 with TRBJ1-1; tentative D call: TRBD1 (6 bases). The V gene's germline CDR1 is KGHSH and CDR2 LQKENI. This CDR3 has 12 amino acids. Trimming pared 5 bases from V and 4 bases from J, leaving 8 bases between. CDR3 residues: CASSLQGTEAFF. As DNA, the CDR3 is TGTGCCAGCTCATTACAGGGCACTGAAGCTTTCTTT.

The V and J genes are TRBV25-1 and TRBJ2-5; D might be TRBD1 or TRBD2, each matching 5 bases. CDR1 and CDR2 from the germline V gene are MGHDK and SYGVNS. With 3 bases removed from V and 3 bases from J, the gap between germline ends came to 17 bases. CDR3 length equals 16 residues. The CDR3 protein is CASSDDSGGEKETQYF. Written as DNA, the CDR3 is TGTGCCAGCAGTGACGACAGTGGGGGAGAGAAAGAGACCCAGTACTTC.

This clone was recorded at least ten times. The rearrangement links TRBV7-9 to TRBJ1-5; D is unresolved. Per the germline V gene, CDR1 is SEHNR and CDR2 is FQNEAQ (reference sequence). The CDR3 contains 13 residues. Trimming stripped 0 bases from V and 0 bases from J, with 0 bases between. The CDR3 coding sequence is TGTGCCAGCAGCTTAGCTAGCAATCAGCCCCAGCATTTT. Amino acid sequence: CASSLASNQPQHF. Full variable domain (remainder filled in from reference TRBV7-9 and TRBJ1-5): DTGVSQNPRHKITKRGQNVTFRCDPISEHNRLYWYRQTLGQGPEFLTYFQNEAQLEKSRLLSDRFSAERPKGSFSTLEIQRTEQGDSAMYLCASSLASNQPQHFGDGTRLSIL.

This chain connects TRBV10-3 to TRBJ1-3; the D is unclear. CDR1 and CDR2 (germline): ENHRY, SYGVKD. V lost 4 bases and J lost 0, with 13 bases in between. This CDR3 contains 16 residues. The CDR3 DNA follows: TGTGCCATCAGTGTAGGAGGCAGTTACTCTGGAAACACCATATATTTT. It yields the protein CAISVGGSYSGNTIYF.

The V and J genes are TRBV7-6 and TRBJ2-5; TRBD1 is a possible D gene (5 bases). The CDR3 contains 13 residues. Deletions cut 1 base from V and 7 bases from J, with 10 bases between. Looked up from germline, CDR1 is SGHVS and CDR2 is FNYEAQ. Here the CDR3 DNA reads TGTGCCAGCAGCTTAGAGGGGCCAGGGACCCAGTACTTC. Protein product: CASSLEGPGTQYF.

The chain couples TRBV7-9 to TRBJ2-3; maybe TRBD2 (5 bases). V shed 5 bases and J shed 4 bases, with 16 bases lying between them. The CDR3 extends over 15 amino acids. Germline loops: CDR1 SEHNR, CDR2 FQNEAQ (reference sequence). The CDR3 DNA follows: TGTGCCAGCAGCCCATTAGGGCTAGCCGCAGATACGCAGTATTTT. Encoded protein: CASSPLGLAADTQYF. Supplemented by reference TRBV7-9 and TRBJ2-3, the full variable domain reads DTGVSQNPRHKITKRGQNVTFRCDPISEHNRLYWYRQTLGQGPEFLTYFQNEAQLEKSRLLSDRFSAERPKGSFSTLEIQRTEQGDSAMYLCASSPLGLAADTQYFGPGTRLTVL.

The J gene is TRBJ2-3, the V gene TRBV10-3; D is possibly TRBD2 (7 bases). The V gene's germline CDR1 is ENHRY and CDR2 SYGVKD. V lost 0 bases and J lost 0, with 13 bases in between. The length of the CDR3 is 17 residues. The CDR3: CAISESGGRSSTDTQYF. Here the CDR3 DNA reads TGTGCCATCAGTGAGTCCGGGGGGCGCTCTAGCACAGATACGCAGTATTTT.

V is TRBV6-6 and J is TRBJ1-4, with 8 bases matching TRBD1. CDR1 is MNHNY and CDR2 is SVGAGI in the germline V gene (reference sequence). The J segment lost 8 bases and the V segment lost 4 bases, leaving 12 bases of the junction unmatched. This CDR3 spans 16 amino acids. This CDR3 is CASSWPRQGTQEKLFF. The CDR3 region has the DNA TGTGCCAGCAGTTGGCCCCGACAGGGGACTCAAGAAAAACTGTTTTTT.

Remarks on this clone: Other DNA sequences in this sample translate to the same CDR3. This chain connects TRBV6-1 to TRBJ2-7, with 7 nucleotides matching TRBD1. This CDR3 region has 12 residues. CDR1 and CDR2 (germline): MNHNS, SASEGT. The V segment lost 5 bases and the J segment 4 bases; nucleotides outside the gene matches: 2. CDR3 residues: CASSPQGYEQYF. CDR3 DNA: TGTGCCAGCAGTCCACAGGGGTACGAGCAGTACTTC.

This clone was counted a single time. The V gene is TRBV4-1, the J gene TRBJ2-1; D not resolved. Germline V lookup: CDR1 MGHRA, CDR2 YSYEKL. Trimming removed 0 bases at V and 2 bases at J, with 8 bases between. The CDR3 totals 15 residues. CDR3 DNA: TGCGCCAGCAGCCAAGAGGGGATACCCTACAATGAGCAGTTCTTC. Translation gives CASSQEGIPYNEQFF.

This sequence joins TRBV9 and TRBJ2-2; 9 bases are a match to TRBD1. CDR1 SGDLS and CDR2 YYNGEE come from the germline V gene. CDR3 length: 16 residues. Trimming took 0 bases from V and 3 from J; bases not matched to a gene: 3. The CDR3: CASSVVGQGYTGELFF. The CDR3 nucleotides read TGTGCCAGCAGCGTAGTGGGACAGGGTTACACCGGGGAGCTGTTTTTT.

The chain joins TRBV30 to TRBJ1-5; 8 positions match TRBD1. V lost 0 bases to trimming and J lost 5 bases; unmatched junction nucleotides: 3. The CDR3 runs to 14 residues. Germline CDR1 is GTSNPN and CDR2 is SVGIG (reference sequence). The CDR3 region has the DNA TGTGCCTGGAGTGTCGGGACAGGAGATCAGCCCCAGCATTTT. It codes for CAWSVGTGDQPQHF.

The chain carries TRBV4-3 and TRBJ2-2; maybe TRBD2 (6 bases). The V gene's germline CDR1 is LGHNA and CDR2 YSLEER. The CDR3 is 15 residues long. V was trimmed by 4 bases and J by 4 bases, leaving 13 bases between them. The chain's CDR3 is CASSRGTGSTGELFF. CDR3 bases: TGCGCCAGCAGCCGCGGGACTGGAAGCACCGGGGAGCTGTTTTTT.

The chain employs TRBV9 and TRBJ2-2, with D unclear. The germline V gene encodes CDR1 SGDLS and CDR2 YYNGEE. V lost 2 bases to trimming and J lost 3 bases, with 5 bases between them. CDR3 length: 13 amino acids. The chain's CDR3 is CASSVLDTGELFF. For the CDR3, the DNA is TGTGCCAGCAGCGTTTTGGACACCGGGGAGCTGTTTTTT.

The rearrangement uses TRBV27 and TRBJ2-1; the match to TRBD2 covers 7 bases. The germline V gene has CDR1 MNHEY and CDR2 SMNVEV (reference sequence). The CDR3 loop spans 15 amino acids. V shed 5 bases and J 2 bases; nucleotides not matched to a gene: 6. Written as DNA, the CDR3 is TGTGCCAGCAGTACCCCGGGGAGGGCCTACAATGAGCAGTTCTTC. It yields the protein CASSTPGRAYNEQFF.

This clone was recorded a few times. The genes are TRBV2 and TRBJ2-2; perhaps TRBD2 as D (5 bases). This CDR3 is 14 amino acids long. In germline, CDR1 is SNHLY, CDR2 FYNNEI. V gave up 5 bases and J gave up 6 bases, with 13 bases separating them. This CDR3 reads CASSPDGDAGELFF. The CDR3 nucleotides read TGTGCCAGCAGTCCGGACGGGGATGCCGGGGAGCTGTTTTTT.